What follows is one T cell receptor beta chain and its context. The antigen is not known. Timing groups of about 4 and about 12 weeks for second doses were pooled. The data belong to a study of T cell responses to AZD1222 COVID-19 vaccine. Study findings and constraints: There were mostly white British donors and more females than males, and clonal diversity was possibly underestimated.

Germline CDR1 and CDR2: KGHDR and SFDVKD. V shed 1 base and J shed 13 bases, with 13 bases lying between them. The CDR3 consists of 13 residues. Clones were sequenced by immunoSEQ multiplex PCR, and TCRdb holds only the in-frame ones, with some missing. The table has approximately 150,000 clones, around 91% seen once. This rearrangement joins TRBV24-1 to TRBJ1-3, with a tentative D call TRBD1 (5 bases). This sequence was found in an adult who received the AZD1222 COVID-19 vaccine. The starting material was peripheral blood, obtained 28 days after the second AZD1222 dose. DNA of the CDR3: TGTGCCACCAGTGATTTTACCGGGACTAGAATATATTTT. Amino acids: CATSDFTGTRIYF.